These T cell receptor beta chains were read from a single sample in a study of blood T cells in healthy people across ages. TCRdb called the 5' RACE reads again in MiXCR, with one record for every CDR3 protein. The sample gives around 1,800,000 distinct CDR3 sequences, more than 35% of which show up once; more than 20% is in the top ten. Sequenced sample: blood. The source is a human donor in good health. Both conserved end residues are part of each CDR3. D genes are given only for firm matches. Part of the rows lack a size; the others show once, few, many or a class for expanded clones.

j_call | d_call | v_call | clone_size | cdr3_nt | cdr3_aa
TRBJ1-4 | NA | TRBV7-8 | many | TGTGCCAGCAGCCCTACTAATGAAAAACTGTTTTTT | CASSPTNEKLFF
TRBJ2-7 | TRBD1 | TRBV29-1 | NA | TGCAGCGCCGTGACAGGGGGCAAGAGGTACGAGCAGTACTTC | CSAVTGGKRYEQYF
TRBJ2-7 | TRBD1 | TRBV12-3/TRBV12-4 | NA | TGTGCCAGCAGTCCGGGACAGGGGAGCCACGAGCAGTACTTC | CASSPGQGSHEQYF
TRBJ1-6 | TRBD1 | TRBV7-2 | few | TGTGCCAGCAGCTTAGGGACAGGTCTCTATAATTCACCCCTCCACTTT | CASSLGTGLYNSPLHF
TRBJ2-5 | TRBD2 | TRBV14 | NA | TGTGCCAGCAGCCCTAGCGGGGCAACCCAAGAGACCCAGTACTTC | CASSPSGATQETQYF
TRBJ1-2 | NA | TRBV7-2 | few | TGTGCCAGCAGCTTCCATCGGCAGGATGGCTACACCTTC | CASSFHRQDGYTF
TRBJ1-2 | TRBD1 | TRBV29-1 | few | TGCAGCGTTTCGGACAGGCTATATGGCTACACCTTC | CSVSDRLYGYTF
TRBJ2-7 | TRBD1 | TRBV3-1 | NA | TGTGCCAGCAGCCTACAGGGGTTGGGGTACGAGCAGTACTTC | CASSLQGLGYEQYF
TRBJ2-5 | NA | TRBV27 | NA | TGTGCCAGCAGTTCTTGGGGAGCCTCGGGAGAGACCCAGTACTTC | CASSSWGASGETQYF
TRBJ2-1 | NA | TRBV6-2/TRBV6-3 | few | TGTGCCAGCAGAGAGAGGTACAATGAGCAGTTCTTC | CASRERYNEQFF
TRBJ2-1 | NA | TRBV3-1 | NA | TGTGCCAGCAGCCAGGCCAGTAAGGAGGATTACTACAATGAGCAGTTCTTC | CASSQASKEDYYNEQFF
TRBJ2-5 | TRBD1 | TRBV28 | few | TGTGCCAGCATCACCAGGGGGATGGAGACCCAGTACTTC | CASITRGMETQYF
TRBJ2-3 | TRBD2 | TRBV11-2 | NA | TGTGCCAGCAGCCACAGAATGAGTATGGGACTAGCGGGGGAGTTTTATGAAAAAGATACGCAGTATTTT | CASSHRMSMGLAGEFYEKDTQYF
TRBJ1-1 | NA | TRBV4-1 | NA | TGCGCCAGCAGAAACAGGGTACTGCTGAACACTGAAGCTTTCTTT | CASRNRVLLNTEAFF
TRBJ2-7 | NA | TRBV6-6 | NA | TGTGCCAGCAGTTACTCGGGGGACAAGACCTACGAGCAGTACTTC | CASSYSGDKTYEQYF
TRBJ2-5 | NA | TRBV5-6 | few | TGTGCCAGCAGCGTTGACAAAGCGACCCAGTACTTC | CASSVDKATQYF
TRBJ2-7 | TRBD2 | TRBV7-2 | NA | TGTGCCAGCAGCCCCTCGGGGGGGATGTACGAGCAGTACTTC | CASSPSGGMYEQYF
TRBJ1-3 | NA | TRBV2 | NA | TGTGCCAGCAACCGCGGGGACAACTCTGGAAACACCATATATTTT | CASNRGDNSGNTIYF
TRBJ2-5 | NA | TRBV4-1 | few | TGCGCCAGCAGCCAAGTCGGCGGTTTAGGGTACCAAGAGACCCAGTACTTC | CASSQVGGLGYQETQYF
TRBJ2-3 | NA | TRBV2 | few | TGTGCCAGCAGTGATTTTAATGGGGTAGTGACAGATACGCAGTATTTT | CASSDFNGVVTDTQYF
TRBJ2-3 | NA | TRBV13 | NA | TGTGCCAGCAGCTATGGAGGAACGGGGGCCCTTTCTACAGATACGCAGTATTTT | CASSYGGTGALSTDTQYF
TRBJ2-5 | TRBD2 | TRBV3-1 | NA | TGTGCCAGCAGCCAAGGGAGCGGGGGGTTCCAAGAGACCCAGTACTTC | CASSQGSGGFQETQYF
TRBJ1-6 | NA | TRBV5-1 | NA | TGCGCCAGCAGCTTGGAATTCGCAGGGAGCTCACCCCTCCACTTT | CASSLEFAGSSPLHF
TRBJ2-7 | NA | TRBV20-1 | once | TGCAGTGCTTCTGACTCGGGTGATTGCTACGAGCAGTACTTC | CSASDSGDCYEQYF
TRBJ1-5 | TRBD1 | TRBV7-8 | few | TGTGCCAGCAGCTCCGGGACAGGGACCAATCAGCCCCAGCATTTT | CASSSGTGTNQPQHF
TRBJ1-2 | TRBD1 | TRBV7-9 | NA | TGTGCCAGCAGCTGGGGACAGGGGGCATCGGATGGCTACACCTTC | CASSWGQGASDGYTF
TRBJ1-4 | NA | TRBV4-3 | few | TGCGCCAGCAGCCCAGGCCTACAGGTTATGGGGGAAAAACTGTTTTTT | CASSPGLQVMGEKLFF
TRBJ1-2 | TRBD1 | TRBV13 | NA | TGTGCCAGCAGCCGGACAGGGGTGGGTTTTGGTGGCTACACCTTC | CASSRTGVGFGGYTF
TRBJ1-2 | TRBD1 | TRBV7-9 | NA | TGTGCCAGCAGCTTAACCCGACCCTTGACAGGGGGGGGCGATGGCTACACCTTC | CASSLTRPLTGGGDGYTF
TRBJ1-2 | NA | TRBV5-6 | few | TGTGCCAGCAGCTCATCCGGGGGCCGAGGCTATGGCTACACCTTC | CASSSSGGRGYGYTF
TRBJ2-2 | TRBD1 | TRBV18 | NA | TGTGCCAGCTCAGCCCAAAGCCCATCACAGGGGACCGGGGAGCTGTTTTTT | CASSAQSPSQGTGELFF
TRBJ2-1 | TRBD2 | TRBV28 | few | TGTGCCAGCAGAGAGACTAGCGGGGGACCTAATGAGCAGTTCTTC | CASRETSGGPNEQFF
TRBJ2-1 | NA | TRBV7-9 | NA | TGTGCCAGCAGCTTCAGGAAAAATGAGCAGTTCTTC | CASSFRKNEQFF
TRBJ1-1 | NA | TRBV4-3 | NA | TGCGCCAGCAGCCCCCTTCTCGGGCCGAACACTGAAGCTTTCTTT | CASSPLLGPNTEAFF
TRBJ1-2 | NA | TRBV27 | few | TGTGCCAGCAGTTTATCGGCAGTTAACTATGGCTACACCTTC | CASSLSAVNYGYTF
TRBJ1-1 | NA | TRBV11-2 | NA | TGTGCCAGCAGCACGGGACTGCTGAACACTGAAGCTTTCTTT | CASSTGLLNTEAFF
TRBJ1-2 | NA | TRBV27 | NA | TGTGCCAGCAGCGAGAGCCAGGGAGGTGGCTACACCTTC | CASSESQGGGYTF
TRBJ2-3 | TRBD2 | TRBV7-2 | few | TGTGCCAGCAGCTTGGACCTACTAGCGGGGATGACAGATACGCAGTATTTT | CASSLDLLAGMTDTQYF
TRBJ1-4 | TRBD1 | TRBV7-9 | once | TGTGCCAGCAGCCGCGATGACAGGGGCGGGTATGAAAAACTGTTTTTT | CASSRDDRGGYEKLFF
TRBJ2-3 | TRBD2 | TRBV7-2 | NA | TGTGCCAGCAGCTTACCGCAGGGAGGGCTCGGAGATACGCAGTATTTT | CASSLPQGGLGDTQYF
TRBJ1-5 | NA | TRBV4-2 | NA | TGTGCCAGCAGCCAAGGTCTCGGGGAGGCAGGCCAGCCCCAGCATTTT | CASSQGLGEAGQPQHF
TRBJ2-3 | NA | TRBV3-1 | once | TGTGCCAGCAGCCATCACCGGGCCGTGGGGACAGATACGCAGTATTTT | CASSHHRAVGTDTQYF
TRBJ2-1 | NA | TRBV28 | few | TGTGCCAGTAACAGGGCTTTCCGTGAGCAGTTCTTC | CASNRAFREQFF
TRBJ1-1 | NA | TRBV27 | NA | TGTGCCAGCAGTTTGTCCAGGATAATGAACACTGAAGCTTTCTTT | CASSLSRIMNTEAFF
TRBJ1-1 | NA | TRBV27 | few | TGTGCCAGCAAATCTGGACAGCTGAACACTGAAGCTTTCTTT | CASKSGQLNTEAFF
TRBJ2-3 | NA | TRBV18 | few | TGTGCCAGCTCACCACCATGGGGGGCGTACACAGATACGCAGTATTTT | CASSPPWGAYTDTQYF
TRBJ2-5 | TRBD1 | TRBV7-9 | NA | TGTGCCAGCAGCACCGGGACAGGGCTGGAGACCCAGTACTTC | CASSTGTGLETQYF
TRBJ2-3 | NA | TRBV29-1 | NA | TGCAGCGTTCCCACATCTTTTCAGGCGGCGCAGTATTTT | CSVPTSFQAAQYF
TRBJ1-2 | TRBD1 | TRBV9 | few | TGTGCCAGCAGCGGTCGAGCAGGGGGGGACTATGGCTACACCTTC | CASSGRAGGDYGYTF
TRBJ1-2 | NA | TRBV29-1 | NA | TGCAGCGTTGAATATACAGAGTTCCTCTACACCTTC | CSVEYTEFLYTF